This T cell receptor (beta chain) was sequenced for a study of CD8 T cells in Susac syndrome. For the study at large: Within the sequenced group of Susac syndrome patients, about 6 showed active disease and 8 or 9 were in remission. Study-level findings and limits: In total CD8+ repertoires, 15 to 20 Susac-specific public clones were found, and CD8+ TEMRA repertoires had about five.

With random hexamers, about 0.45 to 1 ug RNA was reverse transcribed. TCRdb passed the immunoSEQ multiplex PCR reads through MiXCR, listing each CDR3 protein once. The sample gives under 95,000 distinct CDR3 sequences, 95% of which show up once; roughly 0.44% is in the top ten. In Susac syndrome patients, recently defined diagnostic criteria for definite or probable disease were met. Regarding this clonotype: No antigen is known for it.

This CDR3 spans 12 amino acids. Germline V gene sequence: CDR1 DFQATT, CDR2 SNEGSKA (reference sequence). V was shortened by 2 bases and J by 8 bases, with 12 bases between the two germline ends. Sequencing was performed on CD8+ T cells from PBMCs. This clonotype was obtained from a human donor with Susac syndrome. The V gene is TRBV20-1, the J gene TRBJ1-2; no clear D. The CDR3 reads CSARSERGGYTF. The CDR3 DNA reads as TGCAGTGCTAGATCGGAGCGAGGAGGCTACACCTTC.